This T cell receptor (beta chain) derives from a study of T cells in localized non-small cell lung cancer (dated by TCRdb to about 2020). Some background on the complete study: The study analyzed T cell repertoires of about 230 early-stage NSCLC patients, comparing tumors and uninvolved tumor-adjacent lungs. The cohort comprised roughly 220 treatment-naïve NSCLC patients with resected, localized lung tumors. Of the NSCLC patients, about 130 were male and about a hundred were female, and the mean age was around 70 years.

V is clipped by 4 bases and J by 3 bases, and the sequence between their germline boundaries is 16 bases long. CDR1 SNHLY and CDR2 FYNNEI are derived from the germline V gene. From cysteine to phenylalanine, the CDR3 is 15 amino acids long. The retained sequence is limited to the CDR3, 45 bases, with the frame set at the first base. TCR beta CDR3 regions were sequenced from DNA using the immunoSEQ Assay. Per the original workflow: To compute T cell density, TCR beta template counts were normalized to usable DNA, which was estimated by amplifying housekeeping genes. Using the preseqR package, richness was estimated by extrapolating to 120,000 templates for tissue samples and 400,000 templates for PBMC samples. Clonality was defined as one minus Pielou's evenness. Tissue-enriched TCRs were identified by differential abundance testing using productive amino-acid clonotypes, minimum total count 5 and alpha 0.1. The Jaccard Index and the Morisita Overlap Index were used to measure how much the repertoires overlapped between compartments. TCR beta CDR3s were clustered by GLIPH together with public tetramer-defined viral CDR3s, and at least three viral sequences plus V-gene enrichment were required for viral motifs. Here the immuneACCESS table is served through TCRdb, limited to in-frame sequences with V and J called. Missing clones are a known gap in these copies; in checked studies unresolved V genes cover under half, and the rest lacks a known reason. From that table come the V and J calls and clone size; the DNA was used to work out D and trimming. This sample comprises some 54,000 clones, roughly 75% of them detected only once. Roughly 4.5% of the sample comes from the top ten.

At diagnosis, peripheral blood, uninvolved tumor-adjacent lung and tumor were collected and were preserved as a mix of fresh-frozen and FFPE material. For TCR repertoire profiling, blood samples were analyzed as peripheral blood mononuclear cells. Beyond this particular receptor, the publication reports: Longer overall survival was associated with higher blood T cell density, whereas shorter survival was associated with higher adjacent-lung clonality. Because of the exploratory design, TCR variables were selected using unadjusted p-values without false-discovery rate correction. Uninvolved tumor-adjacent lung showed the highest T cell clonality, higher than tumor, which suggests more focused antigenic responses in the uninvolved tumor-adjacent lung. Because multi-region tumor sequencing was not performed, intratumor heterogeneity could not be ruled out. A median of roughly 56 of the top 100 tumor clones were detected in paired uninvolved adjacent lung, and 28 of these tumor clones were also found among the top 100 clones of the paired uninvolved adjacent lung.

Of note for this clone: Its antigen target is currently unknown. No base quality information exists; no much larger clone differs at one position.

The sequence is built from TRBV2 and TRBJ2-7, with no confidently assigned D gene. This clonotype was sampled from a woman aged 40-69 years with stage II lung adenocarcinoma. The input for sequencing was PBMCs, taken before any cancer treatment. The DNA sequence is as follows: TGTGCCAGCAGTGGTCTGAGACTCTCCGACTACGAGCAGTACTTC. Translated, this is CASSGLRLSDYEQYF.